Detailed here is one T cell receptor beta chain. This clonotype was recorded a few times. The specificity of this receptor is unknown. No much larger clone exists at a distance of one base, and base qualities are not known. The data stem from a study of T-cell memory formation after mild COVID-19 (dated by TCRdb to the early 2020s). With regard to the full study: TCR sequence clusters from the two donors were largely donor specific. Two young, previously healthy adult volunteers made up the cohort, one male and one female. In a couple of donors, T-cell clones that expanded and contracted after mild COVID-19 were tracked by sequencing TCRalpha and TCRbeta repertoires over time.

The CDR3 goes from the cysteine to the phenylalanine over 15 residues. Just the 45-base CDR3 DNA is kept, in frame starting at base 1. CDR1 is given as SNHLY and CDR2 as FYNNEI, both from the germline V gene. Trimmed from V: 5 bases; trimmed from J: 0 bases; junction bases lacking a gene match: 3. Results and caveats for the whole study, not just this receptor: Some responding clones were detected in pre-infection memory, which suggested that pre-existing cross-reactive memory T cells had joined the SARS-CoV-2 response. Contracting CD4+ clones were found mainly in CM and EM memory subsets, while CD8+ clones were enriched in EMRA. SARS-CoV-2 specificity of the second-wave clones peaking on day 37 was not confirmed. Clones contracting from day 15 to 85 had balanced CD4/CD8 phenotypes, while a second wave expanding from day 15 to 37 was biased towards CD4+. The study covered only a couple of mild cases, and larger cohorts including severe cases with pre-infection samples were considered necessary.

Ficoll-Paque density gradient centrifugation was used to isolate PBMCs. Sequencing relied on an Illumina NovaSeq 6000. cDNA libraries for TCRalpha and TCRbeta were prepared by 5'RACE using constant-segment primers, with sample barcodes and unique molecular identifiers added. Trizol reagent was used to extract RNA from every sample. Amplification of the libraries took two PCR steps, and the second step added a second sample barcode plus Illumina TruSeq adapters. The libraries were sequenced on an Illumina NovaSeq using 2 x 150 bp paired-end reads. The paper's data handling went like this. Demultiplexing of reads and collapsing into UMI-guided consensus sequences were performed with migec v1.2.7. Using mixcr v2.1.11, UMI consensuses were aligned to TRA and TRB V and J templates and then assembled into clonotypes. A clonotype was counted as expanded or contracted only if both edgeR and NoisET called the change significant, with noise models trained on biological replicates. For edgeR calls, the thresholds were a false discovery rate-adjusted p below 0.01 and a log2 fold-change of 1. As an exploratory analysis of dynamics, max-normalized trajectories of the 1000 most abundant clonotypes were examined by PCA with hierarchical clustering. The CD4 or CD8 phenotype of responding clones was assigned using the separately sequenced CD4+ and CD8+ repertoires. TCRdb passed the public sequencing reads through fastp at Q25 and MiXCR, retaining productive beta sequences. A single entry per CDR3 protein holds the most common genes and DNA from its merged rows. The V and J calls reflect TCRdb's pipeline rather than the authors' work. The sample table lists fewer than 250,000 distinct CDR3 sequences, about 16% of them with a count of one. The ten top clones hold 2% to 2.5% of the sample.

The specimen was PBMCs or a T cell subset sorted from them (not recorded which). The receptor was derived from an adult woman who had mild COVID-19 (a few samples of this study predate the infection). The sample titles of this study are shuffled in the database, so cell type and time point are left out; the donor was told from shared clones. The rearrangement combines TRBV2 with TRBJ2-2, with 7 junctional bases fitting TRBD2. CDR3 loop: CASSRGEPNTGELFF. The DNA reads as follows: TGTGCCAGCAGTCGGGGGGAACCGAACACCGGGGAGCTGTTTTTT.